This T cell receptor (beta chain) was captured by sequencing in a study of shared clonotypes between healthy human individuals. Findings and caveats of the study: Donors were few, which limited the genetic and exposure-history diversity represented.

This clone appeared a single time. As yet, its antigen is unknown. There are 16 residues in the CDR3. J lost 1 base, V lost 0 bases, and 1 base had no gene match. Germline CDR1 is MNHNY and CDR2 is SVGAGI (reference sequence). Donors comprised only Caucasian adults living in Nashville, Tennessee. The repertoire was sequenced with immunoSEQ multiplex PCR; TCRdb's copy has only in-frame clones and lacks some. The table records over a million clones, roughly 96% of them present only once. The sequenced sample consisted of naive CD4+ T cells sorted from blood. Specified subset: CD45RA+ positively selected. The chain carries TRBV6-6 and TRBJ2-2; 8 nucleotides align to TRBD2. The receptor was isolated from a man younger than 40 in good health. This CDR3 is CASSYSAGGNTGELFF. CDR3 nucleotide sequence: TGTGCCAGCAGTTACTCGGCGGGAGGGAACACCGGGGAGCTGTTTTTT.